A selection of T cell receptor beta chains follows, all from one sample in a study of identical twins. TCRdb called the 5' RACE reads again in MiXCR, with one record for every CDR3 protein. In the table there are 1,800,000 or so distinct CDR3 sequences, roughly 35% of which are singletons. Specimen: cord blood. These receptors came from a newborn girl in good health. CDR3s include the opening cysteine and the closing phenylalanine or tryptophan. Fields, in order: D gene, clone size, J gene, V gene, CDR3 DNA, CDR3 protein. D genes are given only for firm matches. Size tells how often a clone was seen (once, few, many) or the class of an expanded clone, and some rows leave it out.

D: NA
size: few
J: TRBJ2-3
V: TRBV10-3
DNA: TGTGCCACGATGGGACAAGGGGTAGCAGATACGCAGTATTTT
CDR3: CATMGQGVADTQYF

D: NA
size: NA
J: TRBJ2-1
V: TRBV25-1
DNA: TGTGCCAGCAGTCGCCCCATCGGACAGGCGTCGACTAGCGCCGCACCTATTTACAATGAGCAGTTCTTC
CDR3: CASSRPIGQASTSAAPIYNEQFF

D: TRBD1
size: NA
J: TRBJ1-2
V: TRBV5-1
DNA: TGCGCCAGCACCCGCGGAGATGGGGGACAGAACTATGGCTACACCTTC
CDR3: CASTRGDGGQNYGYTF

D: TRBD1
size: NA
J: TRBJ2-7
V: TRBV29-1
DNA: TGCAGCGTAAAAGGGGGCTCCTACAATGAGCAGTACTTC
CDR3: CSVKGGSYNEQYF

D: NA
size: many
J: TRBJ2-7
V: TRBV28
DNA: TGTGCCAGCAGTGCCCAGATTTACGAGCAGTACTTC
CDR3: CASSAQIYEQYF

D: TRBD1
size: NA
J: TRBJ1-2
V: TRBV24-1
DNA: TGTGCCACCAGTGATGGACAGGGCTATGGCTACACCTTC
CDR3: CATSDGQGYGYTF

D: NA
size: NA
J: TRBJ1-4
V: TRBV30
DNA: TGTGCCTGGGATGAAAAACTGTTTTTT
CDR3: CAWDEKLFF

D: TRBD1
size: many
J: TRBJ1-5
V: TRBV6-5
DNA: TGTGCCAGCAGTTGGGACAGGGGGCCCAATCAGCCCCAGCATTTT
CDR3: CASSWDRGPNQPQHF

D: TRBD2
size: NA
J: TRBJ2-1
V: TRBV25-1
DNA: TGTGCCAGCAGTGAGGGGACTAGGGAGCAGTTCTTC
CDR3: CASSEGTREQFF

D: NA
size: NA
J: TRBJ2-3
V: TRBV28
DNA: TGTGCCAGCAGTTCGACCGGGCGATACAGGGATACGCAGTATTTT
CDR3: CASSSTGRYRDTQYF

D: NA
size: few
J: TRBJ2-3
V: TRBV20-1
DNA: TGCAGTGCCCAAAGCCCCACAGATACGCAGTATTTT
CDR3: CSAQSPTDTQYF

D: NA
size: few
J: TRBJ2-1
V: TRBV28
DNA: TGTGCCAGCAGTTGGGAACGGGAATACAATGAGCAGTTCTTC
CDR3: CASSWEREYNEQFF

D: TRBD2
size: few
J: TRBJ2-1
V: TRBV2
DNA: TGTGCCAGCAGGGGTAATAGCGGGAGGGAGTTCTTC
CDR3: CASRGNSGREFF

D: NA
size: few
J: TRBJ1-2
V: TRBV6-6
DNA: TGTGCCAGCAGTTACTCGAGTACGGCAGGGAACTATGGCTACACCTTC
CDR3: CASSYSSTAGNYGYTF

D: NA
size: NA
J: TRBJ2-5
V: TRBV3-1
DNA: TGTGCCAGCAGCCAAGGATCGTATGGGGGGCCGGAGACCCAGTACTTC
CDR3: CASSQGSYGGPETQYF